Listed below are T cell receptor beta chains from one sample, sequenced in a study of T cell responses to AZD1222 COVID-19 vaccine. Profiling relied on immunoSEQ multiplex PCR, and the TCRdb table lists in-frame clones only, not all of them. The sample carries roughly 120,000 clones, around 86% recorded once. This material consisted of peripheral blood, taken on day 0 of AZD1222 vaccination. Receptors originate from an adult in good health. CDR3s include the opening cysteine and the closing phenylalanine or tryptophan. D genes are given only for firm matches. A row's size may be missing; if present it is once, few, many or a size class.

CDR3nt: TGTGCCAGCAGCCAAGACTTGGGCGGACTGAACACTGAAGCTTTCTTT; CDR3aa: CASSQDLGGLNTEAFF; abundance: .; j_gene: TRBJ1-1; len: 16; v_gene: TRBV4-2; d_gene: .
CDR3nt: TGTGCCAGCAGTGAAGTCAATACAGGTTTCGGGAGCACAGATACGCAGTATTTT; CDR3aa: CASSEVNTGFGSTDTQYF; abundance: .; j_gene: TRBJ2-3; len: 18; v_gene: TRBV2; d_gene: .
CDR3nt: TGTGCCAGCAGTGAAGCGGCCGGGACAGGGGGCAGAGATACGCAGTATTTT; CDR3aa: CASSEAAGTGGRDTQYF; abundance: .; j_gene: TRBJ2-3; len: 17; v_gene: TRBV6-1; d_gene: TRBD1
CDR3nt: TGTGCCATCAGTGAGTCAAGGAGTCCGACAGGGGTCTACGAGCAGTACTTC; CDR3aa: CAISESRSPTGVYEQYF; abundance: .; j_gene: TRBJ2-7; len: 17; v_gene: TRBV10-3; d_gene: TRBD1
CDR3nt: TGTGCCAGTAGTATAGACAGGTCCTATGGCTACACCTTC; CDR3aa: CASSIDRSYGYTF; abundance: .; j_gene: TRBJ1-2; len: 13; v_gene: TRBV19; d_gene: .
CDR3nt: TGTGCCACCAGTGATCCCAACGCAGATACGCAGTATTTT; CDR3aa: CATSDPNADTQYF; abundance: .; j_gene: TRBJ2-3; len: 13; v_gene: TRBV24-1; d_gene: .
CDR3nt: TGTGCCAGCAGTTACGCGGGGAGCGATGAGCAGTTCTTC; CDR3aa: CASSYAGSDEQFF; abundance: .; j_gene: TRBJ2-1; len: 13; v_gene: TRBV6-2/TRBV6-3; d_gene: .
CDR3nt: TGTGCCAGCACGAAGGATCCCTACGAGCAGTACTTC; CDR3aa: CASTKDPYEQYF; abundance: .; j_gene: TRBJ2-7; len: 12; v_gene: TRBV6-5; d_gene: .
CDR3nt: TGCGCCAGCAGCCCAAGACCAACGGGCACAGATACGCAGTATTTT; CDR3aa: CASSPRPTGTDTQYF; abundance: once; j_gene: TRBJ2-3; len: 15; v_gene: TRBV5-1; d_gene: .
CDR3nt: TGTGCCTGGAGTAACTGGGACAGATACACCGGGGAGCTGTTTTTT; CDR3aa: CAWSNWDRYTGELFF; abundance: few; j_gene: TRBJ2-2; len: 15; v_gene: TRBV30; d_gene: TRBD1
CDR3nt: TGTGCCAGCAGTGTAAGGGGGACAGGGTCTCAGCCCCAGCATTTT; CDR3aa: CASSVRGTGSQPQHF; abundance: .; j_gene: TRBJ1-5; len: 15; v_gene: TRBV2; d_gene: TRBD1
CDR3nt: TGTGCCAGCAGGCATAGCGGGAGCACAGATACGCAGTATTTT; CDR3aa: CASRHSGSTDTQYF; abundance: .; j_gene: TRBJ2-3; len: 14; v_gene: TRBV9; d_gene: TRBD2
CDR3nt: TGTGCCAGCAGCGTAAGAGCCTCAGATTCACCCCTCCACTTT; CDR3aa: CASSVRASDSPLHF; abundance: .; j_gene: TRBJ1-6; len: 14; v_gene: TRBV9; d_gene: .
CDR3nt: TGCGCCAGCAGCTTGGCAGTAGGGTCAGGGGTCACCTACGAGCAGTACTTC; CDR3aa: CASSLAVGSGVTYEQYF; abundance: .; j_gene: TRBJ2-7; len: 17; v_gene: TRBV5-1; d_gene: .
CDR3nt: TGTGCCACCAGCAGAGACCCCCAGGAGGGCTATGGCTACACCTTC; CDR3aa: CATSRDPQEGYGYTF; abundance: .; j_gene: TRBJ1-2; len: 15; v_gene: TRBV15; d_gene: .
CDR3nt: TGCGCCAGCAGCCCTATGGGGGACGGTGGGTTCAGCCTGTTTTTT; CDR3aa: CASSPMGDGGFSLFF; abundance: .; j_gene: TRBJ1-4; len: 15; v_gene: TRBV5-1; d_gene: .